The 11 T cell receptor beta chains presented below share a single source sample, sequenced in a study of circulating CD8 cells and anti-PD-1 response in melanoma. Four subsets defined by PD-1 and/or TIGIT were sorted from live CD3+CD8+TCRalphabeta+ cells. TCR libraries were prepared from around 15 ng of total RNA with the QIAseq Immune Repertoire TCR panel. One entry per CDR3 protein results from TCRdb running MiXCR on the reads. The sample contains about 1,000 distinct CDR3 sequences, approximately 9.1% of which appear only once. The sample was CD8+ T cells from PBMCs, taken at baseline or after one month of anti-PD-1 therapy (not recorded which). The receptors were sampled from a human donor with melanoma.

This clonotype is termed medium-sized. The CDR3 reads CASSRFQQSSYYEQYF. The CDR3 DNA reads TGTGCCAGCAGCAGATTCCAGCAGAGCTCCTACTACGAGCAGTACTTC. The chain carries TRBV27 and TRBJ2-7; no definite D call. The germline CDR1 and CDR2 sequences are MNHEY and SMNVEV (reference sequence). This CDR3 has 16 amino acids. V was clipped by 6 bases and J by 3 bases, with 21 bases between them.

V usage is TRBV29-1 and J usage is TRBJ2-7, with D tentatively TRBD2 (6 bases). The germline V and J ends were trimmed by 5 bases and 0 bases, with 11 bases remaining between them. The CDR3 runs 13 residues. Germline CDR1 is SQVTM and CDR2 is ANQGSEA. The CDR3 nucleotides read TGCAGCGTTAGACTAGAGAGCTCCTACGAGCAGTACTTC. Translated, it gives CSVRLESSYEQYF.

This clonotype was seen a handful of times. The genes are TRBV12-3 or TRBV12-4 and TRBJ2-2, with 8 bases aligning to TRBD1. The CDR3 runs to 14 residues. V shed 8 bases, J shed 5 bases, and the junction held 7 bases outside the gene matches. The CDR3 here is CASSGQGATGELFF. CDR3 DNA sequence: TGTGCCAGCTCCGGGCAGGGGGCAACCGGGGAGCTGTTTTTT.

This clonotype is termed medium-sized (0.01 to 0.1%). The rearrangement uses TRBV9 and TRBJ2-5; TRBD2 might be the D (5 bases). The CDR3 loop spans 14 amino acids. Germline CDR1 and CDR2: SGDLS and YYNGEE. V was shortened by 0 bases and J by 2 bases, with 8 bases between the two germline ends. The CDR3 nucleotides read TGTGCCAGCAGCGTAGGTAGCGTACAAGAGACCCAGTACTTC. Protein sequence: CASSVGSVQETQYF.

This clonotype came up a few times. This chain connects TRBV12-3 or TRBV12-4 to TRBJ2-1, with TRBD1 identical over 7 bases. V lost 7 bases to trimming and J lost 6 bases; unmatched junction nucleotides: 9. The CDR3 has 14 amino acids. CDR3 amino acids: CASTSRQGINEQFF. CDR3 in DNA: TGTGCCAGCACCTCCCGACAGGGAATCAATGAGCAGTTCTTC.

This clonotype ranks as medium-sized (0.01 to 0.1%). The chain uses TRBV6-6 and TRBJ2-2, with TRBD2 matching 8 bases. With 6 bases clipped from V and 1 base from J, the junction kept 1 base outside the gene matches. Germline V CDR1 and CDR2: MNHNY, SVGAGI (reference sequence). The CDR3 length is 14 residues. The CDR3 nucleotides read TGTGCCAGCAGCCTAGCGGGGAACACCGGGGAGCTGTTTTTT. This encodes CASSLAGNTGELFF.

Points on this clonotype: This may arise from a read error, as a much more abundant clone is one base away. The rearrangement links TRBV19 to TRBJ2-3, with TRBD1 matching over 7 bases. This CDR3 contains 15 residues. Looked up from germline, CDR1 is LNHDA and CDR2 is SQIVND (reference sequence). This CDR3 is CASKPGTASTDAQYF. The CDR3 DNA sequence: TGTGCCAGCAAACCCGGGACAGCTAGCACAGATGCGCAGTATTTT.

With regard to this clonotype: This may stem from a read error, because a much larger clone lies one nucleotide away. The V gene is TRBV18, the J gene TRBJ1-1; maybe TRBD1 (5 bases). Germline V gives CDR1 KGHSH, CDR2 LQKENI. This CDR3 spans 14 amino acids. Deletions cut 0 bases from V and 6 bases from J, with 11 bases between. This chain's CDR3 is CASSPPGPNAEAFF. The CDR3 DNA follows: TGTGCCAGCTCACCACCGGGGCCCAACGCTGAAGCTTTCTTT.

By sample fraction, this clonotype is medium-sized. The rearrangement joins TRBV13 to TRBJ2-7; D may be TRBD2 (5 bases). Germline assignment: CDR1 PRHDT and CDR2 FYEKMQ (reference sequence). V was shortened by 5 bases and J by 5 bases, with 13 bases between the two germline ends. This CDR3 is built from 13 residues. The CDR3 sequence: CASSAEDGDEQYF. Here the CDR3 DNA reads TGTGCCAGCAGCGCGGAGGACGGGGACGAGCAGTACTTC.

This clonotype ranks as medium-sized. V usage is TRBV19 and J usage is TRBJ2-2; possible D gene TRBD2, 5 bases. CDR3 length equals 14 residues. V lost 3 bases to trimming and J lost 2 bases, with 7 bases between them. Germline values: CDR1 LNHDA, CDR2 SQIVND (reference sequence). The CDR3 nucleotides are TGTGCCAGTAGTATCGGAGGTAACACCGGGGAGCTGTTTTTT. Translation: CASSIGGNTGELFF.

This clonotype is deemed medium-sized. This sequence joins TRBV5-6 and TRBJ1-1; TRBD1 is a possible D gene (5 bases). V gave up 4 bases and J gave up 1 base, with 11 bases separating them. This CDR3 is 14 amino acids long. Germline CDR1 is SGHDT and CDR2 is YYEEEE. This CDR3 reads CASSLPRENTEAFF. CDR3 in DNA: TGTGCCAGCAGCCTGCCCAGGGAGAACACTGAAGCTTTCTTT. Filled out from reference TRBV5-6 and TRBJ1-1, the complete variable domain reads DAGVTQSPTHLIKTRGQQVTLRCSPKSGHDTVSWYQQALGQGPQFIFQYYEEEERQRGNFPDRFSGHQFPNYSSELNVNALLLGDSALYLCASSLPRENTEAFFGQGTRLTVV.